The 28 T cell receptor beta chains given below trace back to one sample, sequenced in a study of blood T cell repertoires in COVID-19. Assay used: immunoSEQ multiplex PCR; TCRdb lists only in-frame clones, some missing. In the table there are around 99,000 clones, 70% to 80% of which are singletons. What was sequenced was peripheral blood. These receptor sequences come from an elderly woman with active or convalescent COVID-19.

This chain uses TRBV6-1 with TRBJ2-1; 10 nucleotides agree with TRBD1. Germline V gene sequence: CDR1 MNHNS, CDR2 SASEGT. The CDR3 length is 16 residues. The V gene end was trimmed by 2 bases and the J gene end by 9 bases; junction bases not matched to a gene: 10. CDR3 DNA: TGTGCCAGCAGTGAAATGTGGGACAGGGGTAACCCTGAGCAGTTCTTC. Translating gives CASSEMWDRGNPEQFF.

The chain recombines TRBV7-9 with TRBJ2-3, with 10 positions matching TRBD2. Germline CDR1 reads SEHNR; CDR2 reads FQNEAQ (reference sequence). This CDR3 is 16 amino acids long. V was clipped by 1 base and J by 2 bases; unmatched bases: 3. CDR3 sequence: CASSLGLAGLTDTQYF. DNA for the CDR3: TGTGCCAGCAGCTTAGGACTAGCGGGCCTCACAGATACGCAGTATTTT.

This clone came up once. The germline gene is not matched at one end of the junction; a read error may be the cause. The V and J genes are TRBV5-1 and TRBJ2-7, with D perhaps matching TRBD1 (6 bases). The CDR3 covers 14 residues. Per germline, CDR1 SGHRS and CDR2 YFSETQ. CDR3 coding DNA: TGTGCCAGCAGCTCACAGGGAGCCACCTACGAGCAGTACTTC. Protein product: CASSSQGATYEQYF. Supplemented by reference TRBV5-1 and TRBJ2-7, the full variable domain reads KAGVTQTPRYLIKTRGQQVTLSCSPISGHRSVSWYQQTPGQGLQFLFEYFSETQRNKGNFPGRFSGRQFSNSRSEMNVSTLELGDSALYLCASSSQGATYEQYFGPGTRLTVT.

The chain employs TRBV7-2 and TRBJ2-3; D possibly corresponds to TRBD1 (7 bases). This CDR3 comprises 15 residues. Germline V gives CDR1 SGHTA, CDR2 FQGNSA. Deletions cut 3 bases from V and 2 bases from J, with 12 bases between. Written as DNA, the CDR3 is TGTGCCAGCAGCTTTTCAGGGGGGTACACAGATACGCAGTATTTT. Protein product: CASSFSGGYTDTQYF. The entire variable domain, with the rest obtained from reference TRBV7-2 and TRBJ2-3, is as follows: GAGVSQSPSNKVTEKGKDVELRCDPISGHTALYWYRQSLGQGLEFLIYFQGNSAPDKSGLPSDRFSAERTGGSVSTLTIQRTQQEDSAVYLCASSFSGGYTDTQYFGPGTRLTVL.

The gene calls are TRBV30 and TRBJ2-3, with TRBD2 matching 7 bases. V lost 1 base and J lost 7; bases outside the gene matches: 8. CDR3 length: 14 amino acids. The germline V gene encodes CDR1 GTSNPN and CDR2 SVGIG (reference sequence). The chain's CDR3 is CAWSDAGVWNTQYF. CDR3 bases: TGTGCCTGGAGTGATGCGGGAGTTTGGAATACGCAGTATTTT.

The chain recombines TRBV13 with TRBJ2-3; TRBD2 aligns across 9 bases. The CDR3 is 16 residues long. The V gene end was trimmed by 2 bases and the J gene end by 1 base; junction bases not matched to a gene: 4. Germline V lookup: CDR1 PRHDT, CDR2 FYEKMQ (reference sequence). CDR3 protein: CASSLLAGGRTDTQYF. DNA of the CDR3: TGTGCCAGCAGCTTACTTGCGGGAGGGCGCACAGATACGCAGTATTTT.

This sequence joins TRBV2 and TRBJ2-2; possible D gene TRBD2, 6 bases. Germline V gives CDR1 SNHLY, CDR2 FYNNEI. Trimming removed 4 bases at V and 13 bases at J, with 22 bases between. This CDR3 is 15 amino acids long. The CDR3 DNA sequence: TGTGCCAGCAGTGGGGGGAGGAGGGCCCCCCCCGGGCTGTTTTTT. It is translated as CASSGGRRAPPGLFF.

In regard to this clone: A junction end diverges from the germline sequence, so it may reflect a read error. The chain recombines TRBV5-1 with TRBJ2-5, with TRBD1 matching over 10 bases. The CDR3 covers 17 residues. Looked up from germline, CDR1 is SGHRS and CDR2 is YFSETQ. As DNA, the CDR3 is TGTGCCAGCAGCTGGGGTCCCGGGACAGGGGAACAAGAGACCCAGTACTTC. It is translated as CASSWGPGTGEQETQYF.

The chain recombines TRBV2 with TRBJ2-3, with 8 bases lining up with TRBD2. This CDR3 spans 15 amino acids. The J segment lost 7 bases and the V segment lost 2 bases, leaving 8 bases of the junction unmatched. Germline V lookup: CDR1 SNHLY, CDR2 FYNNEI. CDR3 loop: CASSETGGPSNTQYF. The CDR3 DNA reads TGTGCCAGCAGTGAAACGGGAGGGCCGTCGAATACGCAGTATTTT. Looking up the rest from reference TRBV2 and TRBJ2-3 gives the full variable domain: EPEVTQTPSHQVTQMGQEVILRCVPISNHLYFYWYRQILGQKVEFLVSFYNNEISEKSEIFDDQFSVERPDGSNFTLKIRSTKLEDSAMYFCASSETGGPSNTQYFGPGTRLTVL.

The chain links TRBV27 to TRBJ2-7; D might be TRBD1 (5 bases). V shed 6 bases and J shed 1 base, with 10 bases lying between them. The CDR3 sequence is 13 residues long. Per the germline V gene, CDR1 is MNHEY and CDR2 is SMNVEV (reference sequence). In DNA form, the CDR3 reads TGTGCCAGCAGGCAGGGTTTGTCCTACGAGCAGTACTTC. Its translation is CASRQGLSYEQYF.

The CDR3: CGTGGPNNEQFF. The CDR3 bases are TGTGGGACGGGAGGGCCGAACAATGAGCAGTTCTTC. The rearrangement joins TRBV10-3 to TRBJ2-1; 8 bases line up with TRBD2. CDR3 length: 12 residues. Germline CDR1 is ENHRY and CDR2 is SYGVKD.

This sequence joins TRBV29-1 and TRBJ2-1; D possibly corresponds to TRBD2 (6 bases). Trimming took 5 bases from V and 5 from J, leaving 19 bases between them. This CDR3 is 15 amino acids long. CDR1 is SQVTM and CDR2 is ANQGSEA in the germline V gene. The CDR3 protein is CSVPLRGRGDNEQFF. The CDR3, as DNA: TGCAGCGTTCCTTTACGGGGGAGAGGGGACAATGAGCAGTTCTTC.

The chain carries TRBV5-1 and TRBJ2-1, with 8 bases that match TRBD2. Germline V lookup: CDR1 SGHRS, CDR2 YFSETQ. This CDR3 is 15 amino acids long. Trimming cost V 6 bases and J 3 bases; bases outside gene matches: 8. In nucleotides, the CDR3 is TGCGCCAGCATTGAGGCTAGCGGGCTCTACAATGAGCAGTTCTTC. As protein: CASIEASGLYNEQFF.

The chain carries TRBV3-1 (or the pseudogene TRBV3-2) and TRBJ2-2, with TRBD2 matching 7 bases. Germline V gene data show CDR1 as LGHDT and CDR2 as YNNKEL (reference sequence). This CDR3 has 16 residues. The junction had 8 bases not matched to a gene; V was cut back by 1 base and J by 6 bases. CDR3: CASSQVGGRGPGELFF. Written as DNA, the CDR3 is TGTGCCAGCAGCCAAGTCGGTGGGAGGGGTCCCGGGGAGCTGTTTTTT.

CDR3 amino acids: CASSVPPPGTGAWGAFF. CDR3 nucleotides: TGTGCCAGCAGCGTACCTCCTCCCGGGACAGGAGCCTGGGGAGCTTTCTTT. The J gene is TRBJ1-1, the V gene TRBV5-5, with 8 bases fitting TRBD1. After removal of 4 bases from V and 10 bases from J, the junction contained 21 bases not matched to a gene. The CDR3 loop spans 17 amino acids. Looked up from germline, CDR1 is SGHKS and CDR2 is YYEKEE (reference sequence).

The gene calls are TRBV11-3 and TRBJ2-2, with TRBD1 identical over 10 bases. In germline, CDR1 is SGHNT, CDR2 YENEEA. After removal of 5 bases from V and 6 bases from J, the junction contained 3 bases not matched to a gene. The CDR3 consists of 14 residues. This CDR3 is CASSRGQGSGELFF. Here the CDR3 DNA reads TGTGCCAGCAGCCGGGGACAGGGGTCCGGGGAGCTGTTTTTT.

The rearrangement links TRBV2 to TRBJ2-5, with TRBD2 matching over 8 bases. CDR1 and CDR2 (germline): SNHLY, FYNNEI. The J segment lost 5 bases and the V segment lost 6 bases, leaving 5 bases of the junction unmatched. The CDR3 has 13 residues. In DNA form, the CDR3 reads TGTGCCAGCAGCCGGGAGGGGGGGGAGACCCAGTACTTC. Translating it yields CASSREGGETQYF.

The V and J genes are TRBV11-1 and TRBJ2-1, with 11 positions matching TRBD2. The germline CDR1 and CDR2 sequences are SGHAT and FQDESV (reference sequence). This CDR3 contains 15 residues. V shed 5 bases and J 7 bases; nucleotides not matched to a gene: 7. CDR3 in amino acids: CASSLTSGSVNEQFF. The CDR3 DNA reads TGTGCCAGCAGCCTCACTAGCGGGAGTGTAAATGAGCAGTTCTTC.

Only one count was recorded for this clone. DNA for the CDR3: TGCAGCGTGACCCCGGGACTGGGACTCTACGAGCAGTACTTC. It specifies CSVTPGLGLYEQYF. The chain carries TRBV29-1 and TRBJ2-7; the D gene is possibly TRBD2 (6 bases). The CDR3 runs to 14 residues. The ends were cut back, 6 bases at V and 3 bases at J, with 18 bases in the middle. The germline V gene encodes CDR1 SQVTM and CDR2 ANQGSEA.

With regard to this clone: A read error may produce the germline difference seen at one junction end. DNA for the CDR3: TGTGCCAGCAGCCTAGCGGCTAGCGGGACCTACAATGAGCAGTTCTTC. It translates to CASSLAASGTYNEQFF. The rearrangement uses TRBV7-2 and TRBJ2-1; 9 bases match TRBD2. Germline V gene data show CDR1 as SGHTA and CDR2 as FQGNSA. CDR3 size: 16 residues.

The chain carries TRBV28 and TRBJ2-7; 13 bases line up with TRBD2. CDR3 length: 16 residues. V lost 4 bases, J lost 3 bases, and 6 bases stayed unmatched. CDR1 and CDR2 from the germline V gene are MDHEN and SYDVKM. DNA of the CDR3: TGTGCCAGCAGTTCCGAGACTAGCGGGAGGCTCTACGAGCAGTACTTC. Its translation: CASSSETSGRLYEQYF.

This chain links TRBV11-2 with TRBJ2-3; 7 bases agree with TRBD2. The CDR3 has 17 amino acids. Germline V gene lookup returns CDR1 SGHAT and CDR2 FQNNGV. J lost 0 bases, V lost 2 bases, and 8 bases had no gene match. The CDR3, as DNA: TGTGCCAGCAGCTTATTGGGGGGGTCTAGTAGCACAGATACGCAGTATTTT. Translated: CASSLLGGSSSTDTQYF.

The V call is TRBV5-8, the J call TRBJ2-5; 9 bases are a match to TRBD1. This CDR3 region has 15 residues. Germline V lookup: CDR1 SGHTS, CDR2 YDEGEE. J gave up 5 bases and V 5 bases, and 10 bases lay outside the gene matches. CDR3 sequence: CASSSGTGHGETQYF. CDR3 nucleotides: TGTGCCAGCAGTTCCGGGACAGGGCATGGGGAGACCCAGTACTTC.

A single count supports this clone. V is TRBV6-5 and J is TRBJ2-7; TRBD2 is a possible D gene (5 bases). With 0 bases removed from V and 3 bases from J, the gap between germline ends came to 9 bases. CDR1 MNHEY and CDR2 SVGAGI come from the germline V gene. CDR3 length: 14 residues. The CDR3 coding sequence is TGTGCCAGCAGTTACTCGACTACGAACTACGAGCAGTACTTC. Its protein is CASSYSTTNYEQYF.

This clone was seen a single time. The gene calls are TRBV18 and TRBJ2-5, with D perhaps matching TRBD2 (5 bases). Germline lookup yields CDR1 KGHSH and CDR2 LQKENI. The length of the CDR3 is 13 residues. Between the trimmed V and J ends, which lost 3 bases and 4 bases, there was a span of 9 bases. This chain's CDR3 is CASSPQRGETQYF. CDR3 coding DNA: TGTGCCAGCTCACCCCAACGGGGAGAGACCCAGTACTTC.

The CDR3 nucleotides are TGTGCCAGCTCGGATACTAGAAGTCCCTACGAGCAGTACTTC. It codes for CASSDTRSPYEQYF. V is TRBV18 and J is TRBJ2-7, with D perhaps TRBD2 (5 bases). V was trimmed by 6 bases and J by 2 bases, leaving 14 bases between them. Germline CDR1 is KGHSH and CDR2 is LQKENI. This CDR3 region has 14 residues.

The chain joins TRBV7-2 to TRBJ1-2; TRBD1 matches 9 bases. Unmatched junction bases numbered 13, after V lost 3 bases and J lost 8 bases. Germline CDR1 and CDR2: SGHTA and FQGNSA. This CDR3 region has 16 residues. CDR3: CASSLVRDRDLQGYTF. Here the CDR3 DNA reads TGTGCCAGCAGCTTGGTTCGGGACAGGGATCTGCAGGGCTACACCTTC.

The rearrangement links TRBV5-1 to TRBJ2-7, with D possibly matching TRBD1 (5 bases). Between the trimmed V and J ends, which lost 4 bases and 0 bases, there was a span of 11 bases. The CDR3 runs to 14 residues. Germline V gene lookup returns CDR1 SGHRS and CDR2 YFSETQ. The CDR3 sequence: CASSAKGPSYEQYF. In nucleotides, the CDR3 is TGCGCCAGCAGCGCAAAGGGGCCCTCCTACGAGCAGTACTTC.